Listed below are T cell receptor beta chains from one sample, sequenced in a study of CD8 T cells in ankylosing spondylitis. Using its own MiXCR run on the 5' RACE reads, TCRdb lists one record per CDR3 protein. The sample includes some 400,000 distinct CDR3 sequences, about a fifth of them seen just once. Sequencing input: blood, either unsorted or a sorted T cell fraction (not recorded which). These receptors all come from a male donor with ankylosing spondylitis. Each CDR3 is given with its conserved first and last residue. The order of the fields is D gene, clone size, V gene, CDR3 protein. D genes are given only for firm matches. Clone size is not always given. Where it is, it says once, few, many or a class for expanded clones.

NA,NA,TRBV5-1,CASSQNANPGEEQYF
NA,few,TRBV5-6,CASSGTVPPGYGYTF
NA,NA,TRBV28,CASSLPGIPEAFF
NA,few,TRBV2,CASSEGGAEAFF
NA,NA,TRBV7-9,CASSLVAWAGELFF
NA,NA,TRBV29-1,CSVGRDPGNTIYF
NA,NA,TRBV2,CASSQNTGILNQPQHF
TRBD2,many,TRBV5-1,CASSLMGLAGGSTDTQYF
NA,many,TRBV29-1,CSGGGGNIQYF
NA,NA,TRBV11-2,CASSLPRGGMGETQYF
NA,NA,TRBV29-1,CSALPGEPNTEAFF
NA,few,TRBV20-1,CSASKFGQNQPQHF
TRBD2,few,TRBV24-1,CATSDRLAGAYNEQFF
TRBD2,NA,TRBV18,CASSDRLADNEQFF
TRBD1,few,TRBV10-3,CAISPGTGATDTQYF
NA,NA,TRBV5-1,CASSLVPGANTGELFF
NA,NA,TRBV6-1,CAGFLLSYNEQFF
NA,few,TRBV29-1,CSVEFGEATEAFF
NA,few,TRBV15,CATSRGWTPRENIQYF
TRBD1,NA,TRBV5-1,CASRQDRDGKLFF
TRBD1,NA,TRBV29-1,CSAGTGGQETQYF
TRBD2,NA,TRBV10-3,CAISESRTSGRKGTGELFF
NA,few,TRBV27,CASSFSWGGPSNQPQHF
TRBD2,NA,TRBV6-2/TRBV6-3,CASSDGTSGSRYEQYF
TRBD2,NA,TRBV20-1,CSARDSAGGVHEQYF
NA,few,TRBV12-3/TRBV12-4,CASSRLDNEQFF
NA,NA,TRBV2,CASSERQIETQYF
NA,few,TRBV7-3,CASSLLGFSSTDTQYF
NA,few,TRBV20-1,CSASRTNFNEQFF
TRBD1,many,TRBV28,CASLRTGEGTEAFF
NA,NA,TRBV20-1,CSAPGYGYTF
NA,few,TRBV7-6,CASSLFLESGTEYNEQFF
NA,NA,TRBV5-1,CASSFGGTTNSYEQYF
NA,NA,TRBV5-1,CASSLDTQAYEQYF
TRBD2,NA,TRBV7-2,CASSPSGGLSYEQYF